Listed below are T cell receptor beta chains from one sample, sequenced in a study of blood T cell repertoires in COVID-19. The table came from immunoSEQ multiplex PCR; TCRdb's copy has only in-frame clones and leaves some out. The sample holds 250,000 to 350,000 clones, about 90% seen once. The sequenced sample was PBMCs or T cells enriched from blood (not recorded which). These receptors originate from a woman between 18 and 30 years old with acute COVID-19. The CDR3 runs from the conserved cysteine through the conserved F or W. The order of the fields is D gene, J gene, V gene, CDR3 DNA, CDR3 protein. A D gene is named only where the DNA matches it firmly.

d_gene: -
j_gene: TRBJ1-1
v_gene: TRBV25-1
CDR3nt: TGTGCCAGCAGTGCGTCAGGGATGGCTGAAGCTTTCTTT
CDR3aa: CASSASGMAEAFF

d_gene: TRBD2
j_gene: TRBJ2-2
v_gene: TRBV2
CDR3nt: TGTGCCAGCCAGCGGGAGGCGAACACCGGGGAGCTGTTTTTT
CDR3aa: CASQREANTGELFF

d_gene: -
j_gene: TRBJ2-3
v_gene: TRBV7-9
CDR3nt: TGTGCCAGCAGCCCGGTTGAGGTTTTTAGCACAGATACGCAGTATTTT
CDR3aa: CASSPVEVFSTDTQYF

d_gene: -
j_gene: TRBJ2-2
v_gene: TRBV5-5
CDR3nt: TGTGCCAGCAGCTTGGCTTTTGTGTCAGGGGTGTCCGGGGAGCTGTTTTTT
CDR3aa: CASSLAFVSGVSGELFF

d_gene: -
j_gene: TRBJ1-1
v_gene: TRBV30
CDR3nt: TGTGCCTGGAGTGCAAACAGGGTTAGTGTAGCTTTCTTT
CDR3aa: CAWSANRVSVAFF

d_gene: -
j_gene: TRBJ2-5
v_gene: TRBV6-5
CDR3nt: TGTGCCAGCAGTTACTCTAGCGTTGAGACCCAGTACTTC
CDR3aa: CASSYSSVETQYF

d_gene: -
j_gene: TRBJ2-7
v_gene: TRBV19
CDR3nt: TGTGCCAGTAGTATTTCCCCTAGCGAGCCCTACGAGCAGTACTTC
CDR3aa: CASSISPSEPYEQYF

d_gene: TRBD1
j_gene: TRBJ2-7
v_gene: TRBV29-1
CDR3nt: TGCAGCGTTGGGGGGGACAGGACCTTCTACGAGCAGTACTTC
CDR3aa: CSVGGDRTFYEQYF

d_gene: TRBD2
j_gene: TRBJ2-1
v_gene: TRBV4-1
CDR3nt: TGCGCCAGCAGCCAAACTAGCGGGAGGTTGACCTACAATGAGCAGTTCTTC
CDR3aa: CASSQTSGRLTYNEQFF

d_gene: TRBD1
j_gene: TRBJ1-4
v_gene: TRBV5-1
CDR3nt: TGCGCCAGCAGCCCGGGACAGGCCCCGGAAAAACTGTTTTTT
CDR3aa: CASSPGQAPEKLFF

d_gene: -
j_gene: TRBJ1-5
v_gene: TRBV10-3
CDR3nt: TGTGCCATCAGTGAGTCCCAGGGAAGCAATCAGCCCCAGCATTTT
CDR3aa: CAISESQGSNQPQHF

d_gene: TRBD1
j_gene: TRBJ1-2
v_gene: TRBV6-5
CDR3nt: TGTGCCAGCAGTTACTCGGGACAGGGTTCTAACTATGGCTACACCTTC
CDR3aa: CASSYSGQGSNYGYTF

d_gene: TRBD2
j_gene: TRBJ2-7
v_gene: TRBV9
CDR3nt: TGTGCCAGCAGCGGGGGACTAGCGGAGTCCTACGAGCAGTACTTC
CDR3aa: CASSGGLAESYEQYF

d_gene: TRBD1
j_gene: TRBJ1-2
v_gene: TRBV28
CDR3nt: TGTGCCAGCAGTTTACAGGGCAGGGGGCTTGATGGCTACACCTTC
CDR3aa: CASSLQGRGLDGYTF

d_gene: -
j_gene: TRBJ1-1
v_gene: TRBV5-1
CDR3nt: TGCGCCAGCAGCCCCCGACAGGCGAACACTGAAGCTTTCTTT
CDR3aa: CASSPRQANTEAFF

d_gene: TRBD2
j_gene: TRBJ2-1
v_gene: TRBV27
CDR3nt: TGTGCCAGCAGTTTAGAAGTCCTAGCGGGTGACTACAATGAGCAGTTCTTC
CDR3aa: CASSLEVLAGDYNEQFF

d_gene: -
j_gene: TRBJ1-2
v_gene: TRBV3-1/TRBV3-2
CDR3nt: TGTGCCAGCAGCCGTTCTGGGGGGAACTATGGCTACACCTTC
CDR3aa: CASSRSGGNYGYTF

d_gene: -
j_gene: TRBJ1-3
v_gene: TRBV30
CDR3nt: TGTGCCTGGAGCTCTTACTCTGGAAACACCATATATTTT
CDR3aa: CAWSSYSGNTIYF

d_gene: -
j_gene: TRBJ2-2
v_gene: TRBV18
CDR3nt: TGTGCCAGCTCATACAGGGTGGACACCGGGGAGCTGTTTTTT
CDR3aa: CASSYRVDTGELFF